The present T cell receptor beta chain was sequenced within a study of T-cell memory formation after mild COVID-19. V shed 4 bases and J 4 bases; nucleotides not matched to a gene: 10. Germline loops: CDR1 SGHRS, CDR2 YFSETQ. The CDR3 length is 16 residues. TCRdb re-called the 5' RACE reads with MiXCR, one entry per CDR3 protein. The sample includes around 340,000 distinct CDR3 sequences, 10% to 15% seen only once; the top ten take 20% to 25%. This clonotype was observed a handful of times. The sample taken for sequencing was PBMCs or a T cell subset sorted from them (not recorded which). The chain employs TRBV5-1 and TRBJ2-3; TRBD2 matches 9 bases. The clonotype originates from a man in his late teens or twenties who had mild COVID-19 (a few samples of this study predate the infection). Cell type and time point are not known. The CDR3: CASSPGLAAQADTQYF. DNA for the CDR3: TGCGCCAGCAGCCCGGGACTAGCAGCCCAGGCAGATACGCAGTATTTT.